Listed below are T cell receptor beta chains from one sample, sequenced in a study of long-term antiretroviral therapy in people with HIV. Sequencing used immunoSEQ multiplex PCR; TCRdb keeps in-frame clones, though not all of them. The sample holds about 28,000 clones, approximately 83% seen once. The sequencing here drew on unsorted PBMCs, taken around 2.8 years after starting antiretroviral therapy. These TCRs come from a man aged 25-45 years with HIV. The CDR3 runs from the conserved cysteine through the conserved F or W. The D gene is left open where the match is weak. Some rows mark clone size as missing; the rest say once, few, many or name a class of expanded clone.

J gene	clone size	V gene	D gene	CDR3 protein	CDR3 DNA
TRBJ1-1	NA	TRBV6-6	NA	CASSYSGSNTEAFF	TGTGCCAGCAGTTACTCGGGGTCGAACACTGAAGCTTTCTTT
TRBJ2-1	once	TRBV6-4	NA	CASSRGGMGDNEQFF	TGTGCCAGCAGTCGGGGCGGGATGGGAGACAATGAGCAGTTCTTC
TRBJ1-3	NA	TRBV30	NA	CAWSEGAFGNTIYF	TGTGCCTGGAGTGAAGGGGCGTTTGGAAACACCATATATTTT
TRBJ2-1	NA	TRBV11-2	TRBD2	CASSLSAAGRVDEQFF	TGTGCCAGCAGCTTATCCGCGGCAGGGAGGGTCGATGAGCAGTTCTTC
TRBJ2-2	once	TRBV5-1	TRBD1	CASSLADRGNTGELFF	TGCGCCAGCAGCTTGGCGGACAGGGGGAACACCGGGGAGCTGTTTTTT
TRBJ1-4	NA	TRBV7-9	NA	CASSAEATNEKLFF	TGTGCCAGCAGCGCGGAGGCAACTAATGAAAAACTGTTTTTT
TRBJ1-5	NA	TRBV29-1	TRBD1	CSVETGSNQPQHF	TGCAGCGTTGAGACAGGGAGCAATCAGCCCCAGCATTTT
TRBJ2-6	NA	TRBV11-2	NA	CASLTSRSSGANVLTF	TGTGCCAGCCTCACTAGCCGTAGCTCTGGGGCCAACGTCCTGACTTTC
TRBJ1-2	NA	TRBV28	NA	CASSLQGSQNYGYTF	TGTGCCAGCAGTCTACAGGGTAGCCAAAACTATGGCTACACCTTC
TRBJ2-5	NA	TRBV5-1	TRBD2	CASSPGLAGVGETQYF	TGCGCCAGCAGCCCGGGACTAGCGGGAGTGGGGGAGACCCAGTACTTC
TRBJ2-1	NA	TRBV6-5	TRBD1	CASSWGQGPYNEQFF	TGTGCCAGCAGTTGGGGACAGGGACCCTACAATGAGCAGTTCTTC
TRBJ1-5	NA	TRBV27	NA	CASSLSGGSNQPQHF	TGTGCCAGCAGTTTATCAGGGGGTAGCAATCAGCCCCAGCATTTT
TRBJ2-7	NA	TRBV19	TRBD2	CASQLAGGYEQYF	TGTGCCAGTCAGCTAGCGGGAGGATACGAGCAGTACTTC
TRBJ1-2	NA	TRBV7-2	NA	CASSLGRAWGYTF	TGTGCCAGCAGCTTAGGCAGGGCTTGGGGCTACACCTTC
TRBJ2-5	NA	TRBV7-9	TRBD2	CASSLGTSGRGETQYF	TGTGCCAGCAGCTTGGGGACTAGCGGGAGGGGCGAGACCCAGTACTTC
TRBJ2-3	NA	TRBV2	NA	CASSETFHSTDTQYF	TGTGCCAGCAGTGAAACATTTCATAGCACAGATACGCAGTATTTT
TRBJ1-6	few	TRBV19	NA	CASSRDFRSYNSPLHF	TGTGCCAGTAGTAGGGACTTTCGCTCCTATAATTCACCCCTCCACTTT
TRBJ1-2	NA	TRBV11-2	NA	CASSLEGSPVGYTF	TGTGCCAGCAGCTTAGAGGGCAGCCCCGTTGGCTACACCTTC
TRBJ1-4	NA	TRBV9	NA	CASSVGGGGGEKLFF	TGTGCCAGCAGCGTAGGTGGAGGCGGAGGTGAAAAACTGTTTTTT
TRBJ1-2	NA	TRBV2	NA	CASSPDYYGYTF	TGTGCCAGCAGCCCCGACTACTATGGCTACACCTTC
TRBJ2-1	NA	TRBV29-1	NA	CSVGVGGNNEQFF	TGCAGCGTCGGCGTTGGGGGAAACAATGAGCAGTTCTTC
TRBJ2-7	NA	TRBV19	NA	CASSLAGNEQYF	TGTGCCAGTAGTCTGGCGGGGAACGAGCAGTACTTC
TRBJ2-1	NA	TRBV20-1	NA	CSASGSIEQFF	TGCAGTGCTAGCGGGAGCATAGAGCAGTTCTTC